This TCR beta chain was documented in a study of T cell changes during pregnancy in multiple sclerosis. With 6 bases clipped from V and 0 bases from J, the junction kept 14 bases outside the gene matches. Germline values: CDR1 MDHEN, CDR2 SYDVKM. The CDR3 is 18 residues long. Clones were sequenced by immunoSEQ multiplex PCR, and TCRdb holds only the in-frame ones, with some missing. The sample holds under 50,000 clones, roughly 90% seen once. This clonotype originated in a female donor with multiple sclerosis, enrolled in a pregnancy study. The J gene is TRBJ1-3, the V gene TRBV28; 7 bases align to TRBD1. Here the sequenced sample was CD8+ T cells from peripheral blood mononuclear cells, taken before pregnancy. CDR3: CASSSTRGQAYSGNTIYF. The CDR3 coding sequence is TGTGCCAGCAGCTCCACCCGAGGACAGGCCTACTCTGGAAACACCATATATTTT.